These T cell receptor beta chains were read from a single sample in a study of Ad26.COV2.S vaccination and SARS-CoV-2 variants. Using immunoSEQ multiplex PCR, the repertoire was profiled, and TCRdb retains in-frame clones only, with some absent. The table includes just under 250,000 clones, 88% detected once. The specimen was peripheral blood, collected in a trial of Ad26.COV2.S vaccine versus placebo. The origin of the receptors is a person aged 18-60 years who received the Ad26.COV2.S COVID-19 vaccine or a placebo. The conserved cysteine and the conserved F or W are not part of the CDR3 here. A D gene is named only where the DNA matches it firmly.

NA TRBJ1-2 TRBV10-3 AINPTGPNYGYT
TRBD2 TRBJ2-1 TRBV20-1 SASLRAGTSQDEQF
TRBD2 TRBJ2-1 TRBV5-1 ASSLISGSNNEQF
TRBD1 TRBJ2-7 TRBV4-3 ASSQDRGKDEQY
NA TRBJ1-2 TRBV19 ASSIFDSNYGYT
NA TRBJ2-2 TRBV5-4 ASSGKGRGQATNTGELF
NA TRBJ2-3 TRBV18 ASSGNLAGTDTQY
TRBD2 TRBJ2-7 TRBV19 ASSIGSGAGEQY
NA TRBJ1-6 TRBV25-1 ASCDSNSYNSPLH
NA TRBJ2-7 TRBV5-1 ASSLDGLRGEQY
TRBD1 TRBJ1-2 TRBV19 ASSIGGTGNYGYT
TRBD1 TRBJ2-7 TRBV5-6 ASRLDRGPWYEQY
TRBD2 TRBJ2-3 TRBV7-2 ASSLILASTDTQY
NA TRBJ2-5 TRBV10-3 AISESAGTGETQY
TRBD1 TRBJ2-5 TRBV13 ASSPGGITH
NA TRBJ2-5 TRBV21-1 ASSTQREKETQY
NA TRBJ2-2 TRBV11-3 ASSQSVVTGELF
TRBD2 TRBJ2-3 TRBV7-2 ASTFPTSTSTDTQY
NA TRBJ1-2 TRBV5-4 ASSLESQRFYGYT
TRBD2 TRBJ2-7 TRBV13 ASSTSGEGAYEQY
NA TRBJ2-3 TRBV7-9 ASSILADTQY
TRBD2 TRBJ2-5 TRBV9 ASSPHPGGETQY
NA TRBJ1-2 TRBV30 AWGPLGGYT
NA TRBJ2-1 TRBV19 ASSPGTSKVFNEQF
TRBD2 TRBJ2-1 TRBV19 ASSYKAGGREQF
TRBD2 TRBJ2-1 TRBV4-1 ASSQDFVGTSGINEQF
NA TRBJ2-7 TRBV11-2 ASSLASGIGNYEQY
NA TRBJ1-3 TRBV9 ASSGGVLGNTIY
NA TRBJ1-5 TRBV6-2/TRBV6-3 ASSYFPPVSNQPQH
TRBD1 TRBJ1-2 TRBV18 ASSSLNRGQGYGYT
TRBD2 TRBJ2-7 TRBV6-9 ASSRARGLAGGAYEQY
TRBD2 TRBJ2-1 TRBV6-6 ASSYSESGGALLEF
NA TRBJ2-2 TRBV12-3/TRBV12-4 ASSSRTGELF
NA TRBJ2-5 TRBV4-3 ASSRYFRDGEETQY
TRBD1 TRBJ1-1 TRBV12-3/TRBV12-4 ASSFRGVTEAF
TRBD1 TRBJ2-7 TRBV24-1 ATSVGQGASEQY
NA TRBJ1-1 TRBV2 ASNLKAGAKEAF
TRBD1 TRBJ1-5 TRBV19 ASNRGGRGRSNQPQH
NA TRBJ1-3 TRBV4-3 ASSQDAGATGNTIY
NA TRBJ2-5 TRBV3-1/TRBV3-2 ASSQDLKRETQY
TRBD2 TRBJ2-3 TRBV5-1 ASRGALAGATSTDTQY
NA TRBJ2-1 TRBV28 ASSLKWRAKEQF
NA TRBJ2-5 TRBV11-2 ASSPGVVGETQY
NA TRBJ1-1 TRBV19 ASSIRGWTEAF
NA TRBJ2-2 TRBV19 ASSNQGYTGELF
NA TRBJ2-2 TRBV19 ASSIDRYTGELF
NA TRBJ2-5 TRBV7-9 ASSLSQARQETQY
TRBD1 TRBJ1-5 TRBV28 ASSPTLGQGNNQPQH
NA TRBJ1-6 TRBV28 ASSADVLH
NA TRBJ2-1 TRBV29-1 SVAGYNEQF
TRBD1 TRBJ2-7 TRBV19 AVGTGRSYEQY
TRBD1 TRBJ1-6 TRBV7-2 ASSLRTGVNSPLH
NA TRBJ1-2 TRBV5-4 ASSLAEAVYGYT
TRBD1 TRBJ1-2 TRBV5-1 ASSIDRGGYT
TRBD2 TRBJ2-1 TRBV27 ASRGRASYNEQF
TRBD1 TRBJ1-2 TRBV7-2 ASSLSTGTEVGYT
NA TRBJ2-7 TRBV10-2 ASREGFYEQY
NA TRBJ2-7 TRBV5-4 ASSSKTAPSYEQY